These T cell receptor beta chains were read from a single sample in a study of shared clonotypes between healthy human individuals. Method: immunoSEQ multiplex PCR; TCRdb's copy keeps in-frame clones and lacks some. The sample includes 190,000 or so clones, approximately 70% of them seen just once. Sequenced sample: memory CD4+ T cells sorted from blood. The source is a man younger than 45 in good health. The CDR3 runs from the conserved cysteine through the conserved F or W. The D gene is left open where the match is weak. The size of a clone is reported for some rows only, either as once, few or many, or as a class for expanded clones.

j_call | clone_size | d_call | v_call | cdr3_nt | cdr3_aa
TRBJ2-3 | NA | TRBD1 | TRBV5-6 | TGTGCCAGCAGCTTGGCCGAACAGGGGATTATCGCAGATACGCAGTATTTT | CASSLAEQGIIADTQYF
TRBJ2-5 | NA | NA | TRBV28 | TGTGCCAGCACTCGTGGGTTAGAGACCCAGTACTTC | CASTRGLETQYF
TRBJ2-7 | NA | NA | TRBV20-1 | TGCAGCACTGCCGAGCAGTACTTC | CSTAEQYF
TRBJ2-5 | few | NA | TRBV6-1 | TGTGCCGGACAGACTAGTGAGACCCAGTACTTC | CAGQTSETQYF
TRBJ2-6 | NA | NA | TRBV19 | TGTGCCAGCCGGGACAAAACCTCTGGGGCCAACGTCCTGACTTTC | CASRDKTSGANVLTF
TRBJ2-1 | once | NA | TRBV11-3 | TGTGCCAGCAGCTTAGCAGGGATGACCTACAATGAGCAGTTCTTC | CASSLAGMTYNEQFF
TRBJ2-1 | NA | TRBD1 | TRBV6-1 | TGTGCCAGCAGTGAAGGGACAGGGGGCATTAATGAGCAGTTCTTC | CASSEGTGGINEQFF
TRBJ1-1 | NA | TRBD1 | TRBV2 | TGTGCCAGCAGTCAACAGGGGGCTATCACTGAAGCTTTCTTT | CASSQQGAITEAFF
TRBJ2-7 | NA | NA | TRBV7-6 | TGTGCCAGCAGCTTAGTAGGGGGGACAGAAGGGGCCTACGAGCAGTACTTC | CASSLVGGTEGAYEQYF
TRBJ2-3 | NA | NA | TRBV10-3 | TGTGCCACCCAGCGCACAGATACGCAGTATTTT | CATQRTDTQYF
TRBJ1-5 | NA | NA | TRBV10-2 | TGCGCCAGTCGGGACGGCAATCAGCCCCAGCATTTT | CASRDGNQPQHF
TRBJ2-7 | NA | TRBD2 | TRBV27 | TGTGCCAGCAGTTCCCTAGGCGGGACTATCGAGCAGTACTTC | CASSSLGGTIEQYF
TRBJ2-5 | NA | TRBD1 | TRBV14 | TGTGCCAGCAGCCATCTGGGACAGGGGAACCAAGAGACCCAGTACTTC | CASSHLGQGNQETQYF
TRBJ2-7 | NA | NA | TRBV30 | TGTGCCTGGAGACACCAACCCGAAGAGAAACCCTACGAGCAGTACTTC | CAWRHQPEEKPYEQYF
TRBJ2-2 | NA | TRBD2 | TRBV5-1 | TGCGCCAGCAGCCCGGACGGACTAGCGAACACCGGGGAGCTGTTTTTT | CASSPDGLANTGELFF
TRBJ2-3 | few | TRBD2 | TRBV5-6 | TGTGCCAGCAGCTACTTAGTCGGGAGGGCTACAGATACGCAGTATTTT | CASSYLVGRATDTQYF
TRBJ2-4 | NA | NA | TRBV28 | TGTGCCAGCAGTCTGATGAAGAGGGCCAAAAACATTCAGTACTTC | CASSLMKRAKNIQYF
TRBJ2-3 | once | NA | TRBV5-1 | TGCGCCAGCAGCAGAGCGGGTCTCGTGGATACGCAGTATTTT | CASSRAGLVDTQYF
TRBJ2-1 | few | TRBD2 | TRBV10-3 | TGTGCCATCAGTGAGGGGCTAGCGGGGGCGAATGAGCAGTTCTTC | CAISEGLAGANEQFF
TRBJ2-2 | NA | NA | TRBV29-1 | TGCAGCGTTGGAGGGGGAGTTGACACCGGGGAGCTGTTTTTT | CSVGGGVDTGELFF
TRBJ2-7 | NA | TRBD1 | TRBV7-2 | TGTGCCAGCAGCTTATGGGGACAGGGGGCCTCCTACGAGCAGTACTTC | CASSLWGQGASYEQYF
TRBJ2-1 | NA | NA | TRBV29-1 | TGCAGCGTTGAAGTAATTCCAGGGATGGACAATGAGCAGTTCTTC | CSVEVIPGMDNEQFF
TRBJ2-1 | NA | NA | TRBV2 | TGTGCCAGCAGTGTTGAGGGAGGAAACTACAATGAGCAGTTCTTC | CASSVEGGNYNEQFF
TRBJ2-4 | NA | TRBD2 | TRBV27 | TGTGCCAGCAGTGCGGGACTAGCAGAACTAGCCAAAAACATTCAGTACTTC | CASSAGLAELAKNIQYF
TRBJ2-7 | NA | TRBD2 | TRBV30 | TGTGCCTGGAGTAGGGGACTAGCCTACGAGCAGTACTTC | CAWSRGLAYEQYF
TRBJ1-5 | NA | NA | TRBV6-1 | TGTGCCAGCAGTCGAAGTCCAGGGAGCAATCAGCCCCAGCATTTT | CASSRSPGSNQPQHF
TRBJ2-3 | NA | TRBD2 | TRBV29-1 | TGCAGCGTTGTGGGACTAGCGGGAGGCCCAGATACGCAGTATTTT | CSVVGLAGGPDTQYF
TRBJ1-3 | NA | TRBD1 | TRBV18 | TGTGCCAGCTCATCCTCGGGACAGACCGTTGGAAACACCATATATTTT | CASSSSGQTVGNTIYF
TRBJ2-7 | NA | NA | TRBV7-9 | TGTGCCAGCAGCTTATTCGACGCCGAGACCTACGAGCAGTACTTC | CASSLFDAETYEQYF
TRBJ2-3 | NA | TRBD1 | TRBV29-1 | TGCAGCGCGTACTCACAGGGGGCAGGAGATACGCAGTATTTT | CSAYSQGAGDTQYF
TRBJ2-3 | NA | NA | TRBV4-3 | TGCGCCAGCAGCCGCGTCTTGCAGACAGATACGCAGTATTTT | CASSRVLQTDTQYF
TRBJ1-1 | NA | NA | TRBV27 | TGTGCCAGCAGTTCCATTGCCCGGCTGAACACTGAAGCTTTCTTT | CASSSIARLNTEAFF
TRBJ2-1 | medium-sized | NA | TRBV5-1 | TGCGCCAGCAGCTTGGCCGAGGGGAATGAGCAGTTCTTC | CASSLAEGNEQFF
TRBJ2-2 | few | TRBD2 | TRBV5-1 | TGCGCCAGCAGCCCAAGACTAGCGGGGCCGAACACCGGGGAGCTGTTTTTT | CASSPRLAGPNTGELFF
TRBJ2-7 | NA | NA | TRBV7-2 | TGTGCCAGCAGCTTACGGTGGGGTGGTGCGTCTAACGAGCAGTACTTC | CASSLRWGGASNEQYF
TRBJ2-1 | NA | TRBD2 | TRBV11-2 | TGTGCCAGCAGCCACGTCGGGGTGCTAGCGGGATACAATGAGCAGTTCTTC | CASSHVGVLAGYNEQFF
TRBJ2-7 | NA | TRBD2 | TRBV7-9 | TGTGCCAGCAGCCGACTAGCGGGAGGATCCTACGAGCAGTACTTC | CASSRLAGGSYEQYF
TRBJ1-1 | few | NA | TRBV5-6 | TGTGCCAGCAGCTTGGTTGAAGGCGAGAACACTGAAGCTTTCTTT | CASSLVEGENTEAFF
TRBJ2-1 | few | NA | TRBV11-2 | TGTGCCAGCAGCTTAGATCAGGTTCTAGCGTCTGTCCACAATGAGCAGTTCTTC | CASSLDQVLASVHNEQFF
TRBJ1-1 | once | NA | TRBV2 | TGTGCCAGCAGTGCCTCCGATAAATCGAACACTGAAGCTTTCTTT | CASSASDKSNTEAFF
TRBJ2-1 | NA | TRBD2 | TRBV2 | TGTGCCAGCATGGCTAGCGGGACGGGGAAGTTCTTC | CASMASGTGKFF
TRBJ2-7 | NA | TRBD1 | TRBV7-6 | TGTGCCAGCAGTATTATGGGACAGGGGTTTAACGAGCAGTACTTC | CASSIMGQGFNEQYF
TRBJ2-1 | NA | TRBD1 | TRBV7-9 | TGTGCCAGCAGCTTAGAGGGACAGGGGTACAATGAGCAGTTCTTC | CASSLEGQGYNEQFF
TRBJ2-2 | NA | NA | TRBV14 | TGTGCCAGCAGCCAAGCGGCAACGAACACCGGGGAGCTGTTTTTT | CASSQAATNTGELFF